Shown below are 27 T cell receptor beta chains from a single sample sequenced in a study of CD8 T cells in ankylosing spondylitis. TCRdb re-called the 5' RACE reads with MiXCR, one entry per CDR3 protein. The repertoire holds under 400,000 distinct CDR3 sequences, with 11% as singletons. The source material was blood, either unsorted or a sorted T cell fraction (not recorded which). The receptors were sampled from a female donor with ankylosing spondylitis or in good health (not recorded which).

This clonotype was seen at least ten times. The chain joins TRBV5-6 to TRBJ1-3; possible D gene TRBD1, 5 bases. The CDR3 is made up of 15 amino acids. Germline loops: CDR1 SGHDT, CDR2 YYEEEE. Trimming took off 0 bases at V and 3 bases at J, with 10 bases between the two ends. The CDR3: CASSLAGGVGNTIYF. DNA for the CDR3: TGTGCCAGCAGCTTGGCCGGAGGGGTTGGAAACACCATATATTTT.

This clonotype was seen many times. The chain has TRBV20-1 and TRBJ2-7; TRBD1 matches 8 bases. V gave up 5 bases and J gave up 5 bases; unmatched junction bases: 11. The V gene's germline CDR1 is DFQATT and CDR2 SNEGSKA (reference sequence). The CDR3 has 14 amino acids. CDR3 sequence reads: CSASFPTGAHEQYF. The CDR3 DNA follows: TGCAGTGCTTCGTTCCCGACAGGGGCCCACGAGCAGTACTTC.

This clonotype has ten or more counts. This rearrangement joins TRBV18 to TRBJ1-2; 7 bases map to TRBD1. V was pared by 3 bases and J by 7 bases, with 8 bases of the junction left unmatched. The CDR3 is 14 amino acids. Germline V gene sequence: CDR1 KGHSH, CDR2 LQKENI. The CDR3 loop is CASSPGTDLLGYTF. DNA for the CDR3: TGTGCCAGCTCACCCGGGACAGATCTTCTTGGCTACACCTTC.

The table lists this clonotype with a few counts. V is TRBV10-3 and J is TRBJ2-2; D uncertain. Trimming pared 6 bases from V and 2 bases from J, leaving 10 bases between. Germline V gives CDR1 ENHRY, CDR2 SYGVKD. This CDR3 spans 14 amino acids. CDR3 in amino acids: CAIRLLSNTGELFF. The CDR3 coding sequence is TGTGCCATCAGGCTCTTGTCCAACACCGGGGAGCTGTTTTTT.

In its sample, this clonotype was seen many times. The CDR3 sequence: CSARPSGRASNTDTQYF. As DNA, the CDR3 is TGCAGTGCTAGACCTAGCGGGAGGGCTAGTAACACAGATACGCAGTATTTT. The rearrangement joins TRBV20-1 to TRBJ2-3; 12 nucleotides agree with TRBD2. Losses at the gene ends were 2 bases for V and 2 bases for J; bases not matched to a gene: 8. The CDR3 has 17 residues. Germline CDR1 is DFQATT and CDR2 is SNEGSKA (reference sequence).

This clonotype was observed a few times. The chain links TRBV12-3 or TRBV12-4 to TRBJ2-1, with 11 bases identical to TRBD2. The length of the CDR3 is 14 residues. V shed 3 bases and J 9 bases; nucleotides not matched to a gene: 4. The CDR3 nucleotides read TGTGCCAGCAGTTTGCTAGCGGGGGGTAGTGAGCAGTTCTTC. Protein sequence: CASSLLAGGSEQFF.

This clonotype was counted only a few times. The chain has TRBV20-1 and TRBJ1-2; D is unresolved. V lost 0 bases and J 5 bases, leaving 7 bases between the germline ends. Per germline, CDR1 DFQATT and CDR2 SNEGSKA (reference sequence). The CDR3 covers 12 residues. The CDR3 region is CSARDLRYGYTF. The CDR3 DNA is TGCAGTGCTAGAGACCTTAGATATGGCTACACCTTC.

This clonotype was seen many times. The chain carries TRBV29-1 and TRBJ2-1; 11 bases map to TRBD1. Germline V CDR1 and CDR2: SQVTM, ANQGSEA. J lost 2 bases, V lost 5 bases, and 2 bases had no gene match. The CDR3 runs to 14 residues. The CDR3 region is CSVLGQGAYNEQFF. Here the CDR3 DNA reads TGCAGCGTTCTGGGACAGGGGGCCTACAATGAGCAGTTCTTC.

The CDR3 reads CASGQGVGREQFF. For the CDR3, the DNA is TGTGCCAGCGGGCAGGGAGTGGGAAGGGAGCAGTTCTTC. The chain joins TRBV27 to TRBJ2-1; D possibly uses TRBD1 or TRBD2 (5 bases each). Germline lookup yields CDR1 MNHEY and CDR2 SMNVEV (reference sequence). V lost 8 bases, J lost 10 bases, and 18 bases lay in between. The CDR3 has 13 residues.

This sequence joins TRBV7-7 and TRBJ2-5; 8 bases are shared with TRBD2. This CDR3 comprises 14 residues. Trimming cost V 5 bases and J 5 bases; bases outside gene matches: 7. Germline-derived CDR1 and CDR2 are SSHAT and FNYEAQ (reference sequence). The CDR3 sequence is CASSVALAVETQYF. In DNA form, the CDR3 reads TGTGCCAGCAGCGTGGCACTAGCGGTGGAGACCCAGTACTTC.

This clonotype was seen repeatedly, ten times or more. This chain links TRBV12-3 or TRBV12-4 with TRBJ1-1; 11 bases match TRBD1. V trimming: 5 bases; J trimming: 5 bases; junction bases outside the gene matches: 4. The CDR3 contains 14 residues. CDR3 DNA sequence: TGTGCCAGCAGTGGACAGGGGGCAAAAACTGAAGCTTTCTTT. Amino acid sequence: CASSGQGAKTEAFF.

This clonotype has just a few counts. The chain is built from TRBV5-1 and TRBJ2-1; TRBD2 might be the D (5 bases). Per the germline V gene, CDR1 is SGHRS and CDR2 is YFSETQ. V was shortened by 1 base and J by 9 bases, with 17 bases between the two germline ends. The CDR3 length is 15 residues. The CDR3 DNA reads as TGCGCCAGCAGCTTGACCGAAGCGGCTGGGCGTGAGCAGTTCTTC. It translates to CASSLTEAAGREQFF.

The chain carries TRBV27 and TRBJ2-7, with 8 bases that match TRBD2. The trim removed 7 bases at V and 7 bases at J, leaving 15 bases unmatched. The germline gives CDR1 MNHEY, CDR2 SMNVEV (reference sequence). The CDR3 runs to 15 residues. CDR3 DNA: TGTGCCAGCACTCCCCTTGTTGGGGGGACTAGGGAGCAGTACTTC. It encodes CASTPLVGGTREQYF.

This clonotype showed up just a few times. V and J are TRBV6-1 and TRBJ2-3, with D tentatively TRBD2 (5 bases). Trimming removed 0 bases at V and 2 bases at J, with 12 bases between. The CDR3 length is 16 residues. Germline V lookup: CDR1 MNHNS, CDR2 SASEGT. The CDR3 loop is CASSEAGRTYTDTQYF. Written as DNA, the CDR3 is TGTGCCAGCAGTGAAGCTGGCAGGACTTACACAGATACGCAGTATTTT.

This clonotype appeared a few times. CDR3 nucleotides: TGTGCCAGCAGCGGATCCTGGGGACAGGCCCTCACAGATACGCAGTATTTT. Translation: CASSGSWGQALTDTQYF. The chain is built from TRBV3-1 and TRBJ2-3, with 8 bases matching TRBD1. Germline V gene sequence: CDR1 LGHDT, CDR2 YNNKEL (reference sequence). V gave up 5 bases and J gave up 2 bases; unmatched junction bases: 12. The CDR3 consists of 17 residues.

This clonotype was seen more than once but under ten times. This rearrangement joins TRBV7-8 to TRBJ2-5, with D maybe TRBD2 (6 bases). The CDR3 is 14 residues long. Looked up from germline, CDR1 is SGHVS and CDR2 is FQNEAQ. Trimming took off 2 bases at V and 6 bases at J, with 13 bases between the two ends. The CDR3 region has the DNA TGTGCCAGCAGCTTAAGTGCGGGGCGGCAGACCCAGTACTTC. Amino acids: CASSLSAGRQTQYF.

Ten or more counts support this clonotype. This chain links TRBV20-1 with TRBJ2-7; either TRBD1 or TRBD2 may supply D (5 bases each). Trimming took off 6 bases at V and 7 bases at J, with 19 bases between the two ends. The CDR3 loop spans 13 amino acids. The germline CDR1 and CDR2 sequences are DFQATT and SNEGSKA (reference sequence). The CDR3 region has the DNA TGCAGTGCCCAACTTCCGGGACGGTGGGAGCAGTACTTC. Translated, it gives CSAQLPGRWEQYF.

CDR3 DNA: TGTGCCACCAGACCTTCACCCTACTTAGACAATGAGCAGTTCTTC. Protein: CATRPSPYLDNEQFF. The rearrangement links TRBV7-2 to TRBJ2-1; D is undetermined. V dropped 10 bases and J dropped 5 bases, with 21 bases sitting between them. CDR1 is SGHTA, CDR2 FQGNSA, per germline. The CDR3 length is 15 residues. The full variable domain, completed using reference TRBV7-2 and TRBJ2-1, is GAGVSQSPSNKVTEKGKDVELRCDPISGHTALYWYRQSLGQGLEFLIYFQGNSAPDKSGLPSDRFSAERTGGSVSTLTIQRTQQEDSAVYLCATRPSPYLDNEQFFGPGTRLTVL.

This clonotype was counted only a few times. V usage is TRBV7-9 and J usage is TRBJ1-1; 7 bases are shared with TRBD1. This CDR3 has 15 amino acids. Germline V CDR1 and CDR2: SEHNR, FQNEAQ (reference sequence). Trimming took 3 bases from V and 3 from J; bases not matched to a gene: 7. The CDR3 region is CASSFPTGVHTEAFF. DNA for the CDR3: TGTGCCAGCAGCTTTCCAACAGGGGTTCACACTGAAGCTTTCTTT.

V and J are TRBV20-1 and TRBJ1-1; TRBD1 matches at 10 bases. V was pared by 3 bases and J by 1 base, with 8 bases of the junction left unmatched. The germline V gene encodes CDR1 DFQATT and CDR2 SNEGSKA (reference sequence). CDR3 size: 16 residues. The CDR3 DNA reads as TGCAGTGCTAGGTATGGACAGGGGGTCCAGAACACTGAAGCTTTCTTT. Encoded protein: CSARYGQGVQNTEAFF.

The chain carries TRBV29-1 and TRBJ1-1; D remains unclear. Germline V gene lookup returns CDR1 SQVTM and CDR2 ANQGSEA. Between the trimmed V and J ends, which lost 2 bases and 3 bases, there was a span of 10 bases. The CDR3 spans 13 residues. The CDR3 here is CSVERVMDTEAFF. The DNA of the CDR3 is TGCAGCGTTGAAAGGGTAATGGACACTGAAGCTTTCTTT.

This clonotype was seen repeatedly, ten times or more. The chain carries TRBV7-8 and TRBJ2-1, with TRBD1 matching over 7 bases. The CDR3 runs 18 residues. After removal of 6 bases from V and 5 bases from J, the junction contained 19 bases not matched to a gene. CDR1 is SGHVS and CDR2 is FQNEAQ in the germline V gene. This CDR3 is CASRGQSDPEHRNNEQFF. CDR3 DNA: TGTGCCAGCAGGGGACAGTCGGACCCGGAGCACCGAAACAATGAGCAGTTCTTC. Combining the CDR3 with reference TRBV7-8 and TRBJ2-1 gives the whole variable domain GAGVSQSPRYKVAKRGQDVALRCDPISGHVSLFWYQQALGQGPEFLTYFQNEAQLDKSGLPSDRFFAERPEGSVSTLKIQRTQQEDSAVYLCASRGQSDPEHRNNEQFFGPGTRLTVL.

The chain uses TRBV5-6 and TRBJ2-3; D call uncertain. Germline V gene data show CDR1 as SGHDT and CDR2 as YYEEEE. This CDR3 region has 14 residues. V was clipped by 2 bases and J by 0 bases, with 7 bases between them. CDR3 nucleotide sequence: TGTGCCAGCAGCTTTCGCCCTAGCACAGATACGCAGTATTTT. Residues: CASSFRPSTDTQYF.

This clonotype has more than one count but fewer than ten. This chain uses TRBV20-1 with TRBJ2-1; TRBD1 matches 7 bases. The CDR3 is made up of 12 amino acids. The trim removed 6 bases at V and 6 bases at J, leaving 5 bases unmatched. Germline assignment: CDR1 DFQATT and CDR2 SNEGSKA (reference sequence). In DNA, the CDR3 is TGCAGTGCAGGCCGGGACAGCAATGAGCAGTTCTTC. Amino acid sequence: CSAGRDSNEQFF.

At least ten counts were recorded for this clonotype. The CDR3 is CASSLDTNRPGYTF. In DNA form, the CDR3 reads TGTGCCAGCAGTTTGGATACAAATCGGCCTGGCTACACCTTC. The rearrangement joins TRBV12-3 or TRBV12-4 to TRBJ1-2; D not certain. V was cut by 3 bases and J by 7 bases, with 15 bases left in between. This CDR3 has 14 amino acids.

The CDR3 nucleotides read TGTGCCAGCAGCCGGGAGACTAGCGGGAGAAGAGACGAGCAGTACTTC. As protein: CASSRETSGRRDEQYF. This chain connects TRBV7-8 to TRBJ2-7, with 12 bases that match TRBD2. This CDR3 has 16 amino acids. Trimming removed 5 bases from V and 5 bases from J; junction bases left unmatched: 10. The germline V gene has CDR1 SGHVS and CDR2 FQNEAQ.

This clonotype was seen at least ten times. The V and J genes are TRBV20-1 and TRBJ1-2; 7 nucleotides line up with TRBD1. The CDR3 contains 13 residues. Trimming took 5 bases from V and 7 from J; bases not matched to a gene: 10. Germline-derived CDR1 and CDR2 are DFQATT and SNEGSKA (reference sequence). CDR3 DNA: TGCAGTGCTCACAAACAGGGGTCGGGTGGCTACACCTTC. Translating gives CSAHKQGSGGYTF.